This TCR beta chain was documented in a study of cytomegalovirus exposure and HLA in healthy donors. CDR3 length equals 16 residues. V dropped 0 bases and J dropped 4; count of bases not matched to a gene: 8. Looked up from germline, CDR1 is MNHNS and CDR2 is SASEGT. PCR used 60 Vbeta primers and 13 Jbeta primers. The protocol was immunoSEQ multiplex PCR, while the TCRdb copy is restricted to in-frame clones and leaves out a portion. The data show about 200,000 clones, approximately 86% seen once. The sequence derives from a woman in her twenties or thirties in good health and CMV-seronegative. Sequenced sample: PBMCs. The chain carries TRBV6-1 and TRBJ1-2; 7 positions agree with TRBD1. The DNA of the CDR3 is TGTGCCAGCAGTGAAGCACAGGGGACAGCGGGCTATGGCTACACCTTC. Translated, it gives CASSEAQGTAGYGYTF.